This entry is about one TCR beta chain. The target antigen is unknown. Other DNA sequences in the sample encode the same CDR3. The record originates from a study of shared clonotypes between healthy human individuals. Donors included only healthy HIV-negative adults lacking recent acute infections or vaccinations. Deep was the level at which the assay was run. Here immunoSEQ multiplex PCR was the method, and the copy in TCRdb shows in-frame clones only, minus some. This sample has millions of clones, with approximately 93% found just once. The germline gives CDR1 DFQATT, CDR2 SNEGSKA (reference sequence). Trimming pared 6 bases from V and 3 bases from J, leaving 9 bases between. The CDR3 length is 11 residues. General observations from the study: Estimated richness was generally greater in naive than memory subsets.

The source of this sequence is a man younger than 35 in good health. Some clones in this sample may be carry-over from other donors' samples. The chain couples TRBV20-1 to TRBJ2-7; D is unresolved. Material: naive CD4+ T cells from PBMCs. Subset reported: CD45RA+ positively selected. The DNA for the CDR3 is TGCAGTGCCTCGGGCTACTACGAGCAGTACTTC. Translation: CSASGYYEQYF.